This entry lists 21 T cell receptor beta chains sequenced from one sample in a study of T cell repertoires in cytomegalovirus infection. TCRdb ran MiXCR on the reads and lists one entry per CDR3 protein. Seen here are roughly 100,000 distinct CDR3 sequences, 16% observed once, and the top ten hold less than 10%. Sequences were obtained from PBMCs. Source of these receptors: a human donor in good health (CMV status not recorded). Some clones in this sample may be carry-over from other donors' samples.

This clonotype was seen at least ten times. The chain employs TRBV7-2 and TRBJ1-4, with D possibly TRBD1 on 6 matching bases. V dropped 5 bases and J dropped 8 bases, with 15 bases sitting between them. CDR1 and CDR2 from the germline V gene are SGHTA and FQGNSA. There are 14 residues in the CDR3. The CDR3 reads CASSLVGGHEKLFF. DNA of the CDR3: TGTGCCAGCAGCCTGGTTGGGGGGCACGAAAAACTGTTTTTT.

Points on this clonotype: This sequence may be a read error, since a much larger clone differs from it by one base. The CDR3, as DNA: TGTGCCAGCAGCTTAGTTCCGGGACAGGGAAGCACTGAAGCTTTCTTT. It translates to CASSLVPGQGSTEAFF. This rearrangement joins TRBV11-2 to TRBJ1-1, with 9 bases identical to TRBD1. The CDR3 has 16 residues. Trimming took 1 base from V and 4 from J; bases not matched to a gene: 7. CDR1 and CDR2 from the germline V gene are SGHAT and FQNNGV.

This clonotype was detected a few times. J is TRBJ1-2 and V is TRBV10-3; a weak D match, TRBD1 (6 bases). The CDR3 runs 14 residues. Germline CDR1 is ENHRY and CDR2 is SYGVKD. Trimming pared 4 bases from V and 7 bases from J, leaving 16 bases between. The chain's CDR3 is CAISGRQADGGYTF. The CDR3 region has the DNA TGTGCCATCAGTGGAAGACAGGCGGATGGTGGCTACACCTTC.

This clonotype was counted between two and nine times. The chain uses TRBV27 and TRBJ2-3; the D is unclear. Deletions cut 3 bases from V and 2 bases from J, with 12 bases between. The CDR3 is 15 amino acids. Per germline, CDR1 MNHEY and CDR2 SMNVEV (reference sequence). The CDR3 spells CASSFVRALTDTQYF. The CDR3, as DNA: TGTGCCAGCAGTTTCGTACGGGCCCTCACAGATACGCAGTATTTT.

This clonotype occurred a few times. The chain uses TRBV5-6 and TRBJ1-3; D perhaps matches TRBD1 (6 bases). CDR1 SGHDT and CDR2 YYEEEE come from the germline V gene. This CDR3 is 15 amino acids long. The V and J ends lost 3 bases and 0 bases respectively, with 10 bases between them. CDR3 in amino acids: CASSSDRGSGNTIYF. The DNA of the CDR3 is TGTGCCAGCAGCTCGGACAGAGGCTCTGGAAACACCATATATTTT.

The V and J genes are TRBV24-1 and TRBJ1-1; TRBD1 might be the D (6 bases). Germline V gene data show CDR1 as KGHDR and CDR2 as SFDVKD. V was clipped by 7 bases and J by 4 bases, with 27 bases between them. The CDR3 spans 18 residues. In DNA form, the CDR3 reads TGTGCCACCAGAAGACGACATGGAACAGGGAAAATTTGCACTGAAGCTTTCTTT. It encodes CATRRRHGTGKICTEAFF.

The chain uses TRBV5-5 and TRBJ1-5; TRBD1 might be the D (6 bases). V was clipped by 4 bases and J by 6 bases, with 14 bases between them. The CDR3 has 14 amino acids. The germline V gene encodes CDR1 SGHKS and CDR2 YYEKEE (reference sequence). This CDR3 reads CASSPGGGRQPQHF. The CDR3 DNA reads as TGTGCCAGCAGCCCTGGGGGGGGCCGTCAGCCCCAGCATTTT.

A remark on this clonotype: A read error may be the cause here, since a much bigger clone is one base away. V gene TRBV7-6 combines with J gene TRBJ2-2; D may be TRBD2 (6 bases). The CDR3 totals 12 residues. Per germline, CDR1 SGHVS and CDR2 FNYEAQ. In DNA form, the CDR3 reads TGTGCCAGCAGCTTAAGGGGCGGGGAGCTGTTGTTT. Its translation is CASSLRGGELLF.

In this sample, this clonotype turned up many times. The genes are TRBV4-1 and TRBJ2-1; 7 nucleotides match TRBD1. The CDR3 contains 19 residues. Germline V gives CDR1 MGHRA, CDR2 YSYEKL. V shed 1 base and J 5 bases; nucleotides not matched to a gene: 17. CDR3 bases: TGCGCCAGCAGCCAAGTGGCAGGGGGAACTTCTTTTAGGGACAATGAGCAGTTCTTC. Encoded protein: CASSQVAGGTSFRDNEQFF.

CDR3 DNA: TGTGCCAGTCGGTCGATCCTGGGACAGACGAACACCGGGGAGCTGTTTTTT. Residues: CASRSILGQTNTGELFF. This chain connects TRBV19 to TRBJ2-2; 7 bases line up with TRBD1. This CDR3 is 17 amino acids long. In germline, CDR1 is LNHDA, CDR2 SQIVND (reference sequence). Trimming at V came to 8 bases and at J to 0 bases, leaving 12 bases not matched to a gene.

This clonotype was counted ten times or more. One end of the junction is discordant with germline, which a read error may explain. The chain combines TRBV7-8 with TRBJ2-5; D not resolved. The CDR3 totals 16 residues. Germline loops: CDR1 SGHVS, CDR2 FQNEAQ. The chain's CDR3 is CASSSIYVDNQEAQYF. The CDR3 DNA is TGTGCCAGCAGTTCTATTTACGTAGACAACCAAGAGGCCCAGTACTTC.

Comments on this clonotype: Since a much larger clone is just one base distant, this may be a read error. The CDR3 loop reads CASSLAKTGSYEQYF. DNA of the CDR3: TGTGCCAGCAGCTTAGCGAAGACGGGATCCTACGAGCAGTACTTC. The chain joins TRBV7-2 to TRBJ2-7; D may be TRBD2 (5 bases). Germline CDR1 reads SGHTA; CDR2 reads FQGNSA. The V and J ends lost 0 bases and 1 base respectively, with 10 bases between them. The CDR3 loop spans 15 amino acids.

The chain links TRBV20-1 to TRBJ2-2; TRBD2 matches 7 bases. Germline CDR1 is DFQATT and CDR2 is SNEGSKA (reference sequence). The CDR3 length is 17 residues. The V gene end was trimmed by 3 bases and the J gene end by 4 bases; junction bases not matched to a gene: 14. CDR3 in amino acids: CSASRVVAGERTGELFF. In DNA, the CDR3 is TGCAGTGCTAGTAGGGTTGTGGCGGGGGAACGCACCGGGGAGCTGTTTTTT.

This clonotype was counted at least ten times. The chain couples TRBV7-2 to TRBJ1-3, with 9 bases aligning to TRBD1. The CDR3 length is 20 residues. Trimming at V came to 5 bases and at J to 5 bases, leaving 22 bases not matched to a gene. CDR1 and CDR2 from the germline V gene are SGHTA and FQGNSA. The CDR3 DNA reads TGTGCCAGCAGCGCCTTACAGGGGGCCCTATATTTGGAGCCCAGAAACACCATATATTTT. Translated: CASSALQGALYLEPRNTIYF.

On this clonotype: Just one base apart from a much larger clone, this may be a read error. The V call is TRBV27, the J call TRBJ2-7, with a tentative D call TRBD2 (7 bases). The V end was cut by 2 bases, the J end by 6 bases, with 26 bases between. Per the germline V gene, CDR1 is MNHEY and CDR2 is SMNVEV (reference sequence). This CDR3 spans 18 amino acids. The CDR3 DNA sequence: TGTGCCAGCAGTTTAAAGTGGGGGCGGGGGTCGTGGGCCTGCGAGCAGTACTTC. Amino acid sequence: CASSLKWGRGSWACEQYF.

In its sample, this clonotype was seen a few times. The chain couples TRBV6-6 to TRBJ2-7; D may be TRBD1 (5 bases). Germline assignment: CDR1 MNHNY and CDR2 SVGAGI (reference sequence). The CDR3 is 14 residues long. V shed 1 base and J shed 0 bases, with 7 bases lying between them. The CDR3 reads CASSYFRDSYEQYF. CDR3 nucleotides: TGTGCCAGCAGTTACTTCAGGGACTCCTACGAGCAGTACTTC.

A remark on this clonotype: This could be a read error, since a much larger clone is one nucleotide away. V usage is TRBV7-2 and J usage is TRBJ1-6; D uncertain. CDR3 size: 12 residues. Germline CDR1 and CDR2: SGHTA and FQGNSA. V was clipped by 7 bases and J by 11 bases, with 12 bases between them. The CDR3 is CASTGGYAPLHF. CDR3 coding DNA: TGTGCCAGCACCGGAGGGTACGCACCCCTCCACTTT. Filled out from reference TRBV7-2 and TRBJ1-6, the complete variable domain reads GAGVSQSPSNKVTEKGKDVELRCDPISGHTALYWYRQSLGQGLEFLIYFQGNSAPDKSGLPSDRFSAERTGGSVSTLTIQRTQQEDSAVYLCASTGGYAPLHFGNGTRLTVT.

This clonotype was counted a single time. The chain combines TRBV6-1 with TRBJ1-1, with TRBD1 matching over 7 bases. Germline lookup yields CDR1 MNHNS and CDR2 SASEGT. The V gene end was trimmed by 5 bases and the J gene end by 5 bases; junction bases not matched to a gene: 11. The CDR3 loop spans 15 amino acids. This CDR3 reads CASSYVTGAKTEAFF. The CDR3 DNA reads TGTGCCAGCAGTTACGTTACAGGGGCGAAGACTGAAGCTTTCTTT.

In this sample, this clonotype turned up many times. This chain uses TRBV11-1 with TRBJ2-7; either TRBD1 or TRBD2 may fit D (5 bases each). Germline V gives CDR1 SGHAT, CDR2 FQDESV (reference sequence). This CDR3 region has 15 residues. Trimming took off 2 bases at V and 2 bases at J, with 13 bases between the two ends. For the CDR3, the DNA is TGTGCCAGCAGCTTACTTTCGGGGACGACCTACGAGCAGTACTTC. It specifies CASSLLSGTTYEQYF.

There are many counts of this clonotype. The chain combines TRBV27 with TRBJ2-7; D is perhaps TRBD1 (6 bases). V lost 4 bases to trimming and J lost 6 bases, with 16 bases between them. Germline V gene data show CDR1 as MNHEY and CDR2 as SMNVEV (reference sequence). The CDR3 sequence is 14 residues long. Here the CDR3 reads CASSSTGFTSEQYF. The CDR3 DNA follows: TGTGCCAGCAGTTCGACAGGATTCACCAGCGAGCAGTACTTC.

The sample holds many counts of this clonotype. V gene TRBV7-2 combines with J gene TRBJ1-2; D not resolved. Trimming took off 5 bases at V and 4 bases at J, with 8 bases between the two ends. Germline-derived CDR1 and CDR2 are SGHTA and FQGNSA. There are 12 residues in the CDR3. Written as DNA, the CDR3 is TGTGCCAGCAGCCAGTACGCCTATGGCTACACCTTC. Encoded protein: CASSQYAYGYTF.